This TCR beta chain originates from a study of technical replicates of blood from four donors. Data came from immunoSEQ multiplex PCR; TCRdb stores just in-frame clones and leaves some out. This repertoire shows about 94,000 clones, almost 97% found once; its top ten account for about 0.39%. The V and J ends lost 11 bases and 0 bases, in that order; junction bases with no gene match: 10. This CDR3 is 15 amino acids long. Germline-derived CDR1 and CDR2 are MGHRA and YSYEKL. V is TRBV4-1 and J is TRBJ2-1; 7 nucleotides match TRBD2. This TCR was recovered from a human donor in good health. The sample consisted of T cells isolated from PBMCs. In nucleotides, the CDR3 is TGCGCCTCCACACTAGCGCCTAGCTCCTACAATGAGCAGTTCTTC. Protein product: CASTLAPSSYNEQFF.